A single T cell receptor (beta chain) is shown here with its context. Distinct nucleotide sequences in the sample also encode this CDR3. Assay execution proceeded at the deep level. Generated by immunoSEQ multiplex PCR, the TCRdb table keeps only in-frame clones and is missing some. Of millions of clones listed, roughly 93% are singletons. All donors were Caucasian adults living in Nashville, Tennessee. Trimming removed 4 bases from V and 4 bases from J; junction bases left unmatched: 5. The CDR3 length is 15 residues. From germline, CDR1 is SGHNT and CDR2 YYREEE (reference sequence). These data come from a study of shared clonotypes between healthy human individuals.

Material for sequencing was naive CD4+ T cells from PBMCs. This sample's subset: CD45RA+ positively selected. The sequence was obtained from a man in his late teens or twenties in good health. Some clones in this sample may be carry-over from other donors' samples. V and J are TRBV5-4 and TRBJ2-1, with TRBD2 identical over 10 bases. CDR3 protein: CASSLTSGIYNEQFF. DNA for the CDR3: TGTGCCAGCAGCCTAACTAGCGGGATATACAATGAGCAGTTCTTC.